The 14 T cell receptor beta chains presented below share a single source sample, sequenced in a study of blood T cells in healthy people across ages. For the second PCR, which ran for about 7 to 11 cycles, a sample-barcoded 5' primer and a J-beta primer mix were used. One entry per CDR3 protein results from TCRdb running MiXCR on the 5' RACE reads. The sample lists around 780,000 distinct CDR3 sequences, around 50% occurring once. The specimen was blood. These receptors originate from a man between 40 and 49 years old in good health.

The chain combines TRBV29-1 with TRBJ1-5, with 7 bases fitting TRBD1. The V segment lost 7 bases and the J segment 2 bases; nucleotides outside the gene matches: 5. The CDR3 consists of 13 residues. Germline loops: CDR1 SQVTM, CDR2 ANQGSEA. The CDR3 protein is CSGEGQGNQPQHF. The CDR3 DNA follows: TGCAGCGGCGAAGGACAGGGCAATCAGCCCCAGCATTTT.

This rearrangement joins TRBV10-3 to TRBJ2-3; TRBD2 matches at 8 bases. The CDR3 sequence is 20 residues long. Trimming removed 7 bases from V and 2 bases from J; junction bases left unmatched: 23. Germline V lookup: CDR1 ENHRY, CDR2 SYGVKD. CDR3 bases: TGTGCCATCACCCCAGGGCGAGCGGGAGTAACGAGGACCCCCACAGATACGCAGTATTTT. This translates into CAITPGRAGVTRTPTDTQYF.

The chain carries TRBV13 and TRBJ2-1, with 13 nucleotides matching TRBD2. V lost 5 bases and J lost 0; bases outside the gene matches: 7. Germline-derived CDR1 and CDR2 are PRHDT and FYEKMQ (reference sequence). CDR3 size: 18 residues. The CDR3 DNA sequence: TGTGCCAGCAGCCGACTAGCGGGAGGTCAGCGCTCCTACAATGAGCAGTTCTTC. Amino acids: CASSRLAGGQRSYNEQFF.

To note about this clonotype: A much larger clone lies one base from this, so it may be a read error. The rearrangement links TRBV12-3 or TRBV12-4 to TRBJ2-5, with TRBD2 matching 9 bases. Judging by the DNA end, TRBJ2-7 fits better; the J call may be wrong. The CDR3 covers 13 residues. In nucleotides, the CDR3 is TGTGCCAGCCGACTAGCGGTATCCTGCGAGCAGTACTTC. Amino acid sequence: CASRLAVSCEQYF.

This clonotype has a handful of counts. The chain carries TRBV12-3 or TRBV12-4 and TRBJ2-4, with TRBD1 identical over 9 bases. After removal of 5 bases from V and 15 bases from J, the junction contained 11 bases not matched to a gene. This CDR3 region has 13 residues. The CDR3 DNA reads TGTGCCAGCAGTCTCGGACAGGGGCCCCTCCTGTACTTC. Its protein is CASSLGQGPLLYF.

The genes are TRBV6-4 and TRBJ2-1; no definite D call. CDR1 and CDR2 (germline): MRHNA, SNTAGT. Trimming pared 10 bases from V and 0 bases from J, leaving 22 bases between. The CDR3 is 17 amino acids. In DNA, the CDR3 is TGTGCCAATTGCAGCCCACATCCTGAGGTCTCCTACAATGAGCAGTTCTTC. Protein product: CANCSPHPEVSYNEQFF.

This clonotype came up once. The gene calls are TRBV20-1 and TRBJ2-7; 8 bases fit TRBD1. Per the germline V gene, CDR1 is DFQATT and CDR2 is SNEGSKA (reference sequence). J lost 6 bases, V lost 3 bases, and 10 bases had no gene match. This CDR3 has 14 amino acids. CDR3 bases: TGCAGTGCTAGCCCGCCAGGGGGCAGGGGCGAGCAGTACTTC. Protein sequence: CSASPPGGRGEQYF.

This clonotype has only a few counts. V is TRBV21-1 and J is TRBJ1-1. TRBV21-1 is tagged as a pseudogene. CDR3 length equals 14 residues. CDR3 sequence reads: CASIHPAGITEAFF. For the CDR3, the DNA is TGTGCCAGCATCCATCCCGCGGGAATCACTGAAGCTTTCTTT.

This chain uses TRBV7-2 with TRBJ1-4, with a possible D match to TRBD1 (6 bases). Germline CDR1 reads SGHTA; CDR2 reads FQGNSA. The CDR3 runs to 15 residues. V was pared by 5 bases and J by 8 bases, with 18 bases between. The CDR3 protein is CASSINRAQGEKLFF. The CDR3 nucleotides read TGTGCCAGCAGCATAAACAGGGCCCAGGGGGAAAAACTGTTTTTT.

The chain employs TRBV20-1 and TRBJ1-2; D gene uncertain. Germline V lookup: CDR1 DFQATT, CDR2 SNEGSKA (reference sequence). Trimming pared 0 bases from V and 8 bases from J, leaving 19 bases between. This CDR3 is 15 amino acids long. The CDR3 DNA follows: TGCAGTGCTAGAGATGTAAATGGCCCTAACCGGGGCTACACCTTC. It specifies CSARDVNGPNRGYTF.

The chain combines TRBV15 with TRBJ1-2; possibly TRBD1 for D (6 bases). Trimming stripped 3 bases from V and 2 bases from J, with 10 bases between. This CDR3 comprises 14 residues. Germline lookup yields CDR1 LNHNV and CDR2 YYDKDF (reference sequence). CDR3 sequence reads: CATSSYQGNYGYTF. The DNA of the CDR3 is TGTGCCACCAGCAGTTATCAGGGGAACTATGGCTACACCTTC. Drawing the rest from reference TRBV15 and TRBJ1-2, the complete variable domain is DAMVIQNPRYQVTQFGKPVTLSCSQTLNHNVMYWYQQKSSQAPKLLFHYYDKDFNNEADTPDNFQSRRPNTSFCFLDIRSPGLGDTAMYLCATSSYQGNYGYTFGSGTRLTVV.

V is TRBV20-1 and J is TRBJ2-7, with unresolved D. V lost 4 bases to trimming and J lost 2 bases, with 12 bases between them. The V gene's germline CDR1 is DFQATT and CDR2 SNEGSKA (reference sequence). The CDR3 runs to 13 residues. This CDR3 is CSATGGRTYEQYF. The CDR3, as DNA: TGCAGTGCTACCGGTGGCAGGACCTACGAGCAGTACTTC.

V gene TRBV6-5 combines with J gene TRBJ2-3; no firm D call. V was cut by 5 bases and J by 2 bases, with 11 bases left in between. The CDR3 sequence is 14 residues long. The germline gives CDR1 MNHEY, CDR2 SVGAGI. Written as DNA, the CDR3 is TGTGCCAGCAGTGTAGGCCATTACACAGATACGCAGTATTTT. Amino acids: CASSVGHYTDTQYF.

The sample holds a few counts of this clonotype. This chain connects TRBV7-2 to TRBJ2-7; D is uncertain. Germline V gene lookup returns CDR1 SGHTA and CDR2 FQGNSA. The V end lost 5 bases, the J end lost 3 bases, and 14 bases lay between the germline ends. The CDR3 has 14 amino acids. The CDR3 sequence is CASSELAFGYEQYF. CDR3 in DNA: TGTGCCAGCAGCGAATTAGCTTTCGGCTACGAGCAGTACTTC.